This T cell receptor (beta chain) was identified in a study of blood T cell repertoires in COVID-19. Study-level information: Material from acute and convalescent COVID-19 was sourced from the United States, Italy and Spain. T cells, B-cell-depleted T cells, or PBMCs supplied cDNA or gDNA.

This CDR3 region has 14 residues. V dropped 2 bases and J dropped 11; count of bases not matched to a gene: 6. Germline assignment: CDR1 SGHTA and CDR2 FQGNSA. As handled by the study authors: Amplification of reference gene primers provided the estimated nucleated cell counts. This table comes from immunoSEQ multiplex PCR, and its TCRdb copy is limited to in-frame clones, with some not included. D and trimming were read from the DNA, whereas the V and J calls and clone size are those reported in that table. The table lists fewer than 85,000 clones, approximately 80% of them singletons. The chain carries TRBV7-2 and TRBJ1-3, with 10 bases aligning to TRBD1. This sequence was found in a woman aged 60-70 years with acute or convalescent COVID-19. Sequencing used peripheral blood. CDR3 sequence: CASSLWTGGNAIYF. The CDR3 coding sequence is TGTGCCAGCAGCTTATGGACAGGGGGAAATGCCATATATTTT.